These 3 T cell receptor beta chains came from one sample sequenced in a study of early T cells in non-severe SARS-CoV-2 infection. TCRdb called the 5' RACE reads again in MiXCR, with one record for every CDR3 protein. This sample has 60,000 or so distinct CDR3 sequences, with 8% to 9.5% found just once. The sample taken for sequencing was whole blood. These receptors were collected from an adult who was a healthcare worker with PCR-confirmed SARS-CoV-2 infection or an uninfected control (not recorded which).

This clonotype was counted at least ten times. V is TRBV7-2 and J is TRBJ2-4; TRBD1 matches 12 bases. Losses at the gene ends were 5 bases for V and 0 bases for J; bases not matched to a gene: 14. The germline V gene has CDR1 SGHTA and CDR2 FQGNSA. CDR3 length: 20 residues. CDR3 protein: CASSPPIRDRGLLAKNIQYF. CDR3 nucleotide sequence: TGTGCCAGCAGCCCCCCCATCCGGGACAGGGGGCTCTTAGCCAAAAACATTCAGTACTTC.

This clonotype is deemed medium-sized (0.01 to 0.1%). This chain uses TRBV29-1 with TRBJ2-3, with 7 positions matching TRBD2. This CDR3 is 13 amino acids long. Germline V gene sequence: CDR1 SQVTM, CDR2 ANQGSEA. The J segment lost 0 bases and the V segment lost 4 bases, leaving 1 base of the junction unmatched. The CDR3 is CSVVGGSTDTQYF. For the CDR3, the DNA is TGCAGCGTTGTGGGGGGGAGCACAGATACGCAGTATTTT.

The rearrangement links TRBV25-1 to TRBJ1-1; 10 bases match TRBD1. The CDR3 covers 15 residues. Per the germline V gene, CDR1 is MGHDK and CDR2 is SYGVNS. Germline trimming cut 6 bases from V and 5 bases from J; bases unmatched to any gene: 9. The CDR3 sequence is CASREQTGGFTEAFF. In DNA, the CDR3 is TGTGCCAGCAGGGAACAGACAGGGGGCTTTACTGAAGCTTTCTTT.